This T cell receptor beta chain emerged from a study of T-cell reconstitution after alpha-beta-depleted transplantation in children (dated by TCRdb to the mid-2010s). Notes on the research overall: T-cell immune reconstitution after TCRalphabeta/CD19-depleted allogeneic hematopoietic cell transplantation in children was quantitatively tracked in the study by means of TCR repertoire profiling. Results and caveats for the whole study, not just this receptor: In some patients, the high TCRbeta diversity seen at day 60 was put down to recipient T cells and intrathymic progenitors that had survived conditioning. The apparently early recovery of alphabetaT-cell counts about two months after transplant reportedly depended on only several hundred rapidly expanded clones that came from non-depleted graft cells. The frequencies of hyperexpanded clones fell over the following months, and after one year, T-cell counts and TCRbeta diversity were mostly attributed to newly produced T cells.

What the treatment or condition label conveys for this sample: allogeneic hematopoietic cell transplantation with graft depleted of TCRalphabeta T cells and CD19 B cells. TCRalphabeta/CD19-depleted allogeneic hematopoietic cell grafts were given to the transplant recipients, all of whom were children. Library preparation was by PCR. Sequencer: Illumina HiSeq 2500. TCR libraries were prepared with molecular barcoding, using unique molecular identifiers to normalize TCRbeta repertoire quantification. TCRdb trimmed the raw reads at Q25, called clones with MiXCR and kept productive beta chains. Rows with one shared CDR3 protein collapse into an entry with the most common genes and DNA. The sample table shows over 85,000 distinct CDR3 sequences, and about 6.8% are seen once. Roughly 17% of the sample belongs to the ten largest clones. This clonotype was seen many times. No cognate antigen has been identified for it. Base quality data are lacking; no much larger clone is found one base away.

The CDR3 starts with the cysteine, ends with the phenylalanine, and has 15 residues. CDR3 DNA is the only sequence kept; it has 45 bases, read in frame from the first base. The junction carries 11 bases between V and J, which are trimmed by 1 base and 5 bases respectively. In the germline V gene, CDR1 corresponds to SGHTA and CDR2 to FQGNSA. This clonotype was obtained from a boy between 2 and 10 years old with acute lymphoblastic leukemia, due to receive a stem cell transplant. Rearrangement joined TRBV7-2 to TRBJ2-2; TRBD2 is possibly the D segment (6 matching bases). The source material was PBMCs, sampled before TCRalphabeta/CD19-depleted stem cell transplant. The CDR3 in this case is CASSLGTMGTGELFF. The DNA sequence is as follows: TGTGCCAGCAGCTTAGGGACTATGGGGACCGGGGAGCTGTTTTTT.